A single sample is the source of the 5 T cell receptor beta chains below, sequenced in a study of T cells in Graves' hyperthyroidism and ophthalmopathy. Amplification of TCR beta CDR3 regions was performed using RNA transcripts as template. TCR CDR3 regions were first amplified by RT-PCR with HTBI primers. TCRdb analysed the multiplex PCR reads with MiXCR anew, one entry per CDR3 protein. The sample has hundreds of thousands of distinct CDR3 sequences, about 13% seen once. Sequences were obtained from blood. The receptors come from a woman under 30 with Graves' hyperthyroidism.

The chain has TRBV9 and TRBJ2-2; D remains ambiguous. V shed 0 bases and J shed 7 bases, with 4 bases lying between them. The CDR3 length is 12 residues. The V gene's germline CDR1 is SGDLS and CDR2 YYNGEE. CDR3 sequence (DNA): TGTGCCAGCAGCGTAGAAGACGGGGAGCTGTTTTTT. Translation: CASSVEDGELFF. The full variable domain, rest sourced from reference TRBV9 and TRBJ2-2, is DSGVTQTPKHLITATGQRVTLRCSPRSGDLSVYWYQQSLDQGLQFLIQYYNGEERAKGNILERFSAQQFPDLHSELNLSSLELGDSALYFCASSVEDGELFFGEGSRLTVL.

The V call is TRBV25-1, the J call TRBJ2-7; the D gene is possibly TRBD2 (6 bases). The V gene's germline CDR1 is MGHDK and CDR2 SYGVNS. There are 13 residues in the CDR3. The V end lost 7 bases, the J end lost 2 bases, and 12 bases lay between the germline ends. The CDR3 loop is CASTPGLTYEQYF. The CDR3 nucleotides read TGTGCCAGCACTCCGGGACTCACCTACGAGCAGTACTTC.

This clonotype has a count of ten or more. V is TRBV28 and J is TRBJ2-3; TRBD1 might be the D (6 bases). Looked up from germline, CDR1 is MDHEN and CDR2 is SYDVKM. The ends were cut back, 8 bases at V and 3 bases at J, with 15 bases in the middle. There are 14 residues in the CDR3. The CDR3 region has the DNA TGTGCCAGCTACTGGGGGCAGGGGACAGATACGCAGTATTTT. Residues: CASYWGQGTDTQYF. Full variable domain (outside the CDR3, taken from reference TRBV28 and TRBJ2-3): DVKVTQSSRYLVKRTGEKVFLECVQDMDHENMFWYRQDPGLGLRLIYFSYDVKMKEKGDIPEGYSVSREKKERFSLILESASTNQTSMYLCASYWGQGTDTQYFGPGTRLTVL.

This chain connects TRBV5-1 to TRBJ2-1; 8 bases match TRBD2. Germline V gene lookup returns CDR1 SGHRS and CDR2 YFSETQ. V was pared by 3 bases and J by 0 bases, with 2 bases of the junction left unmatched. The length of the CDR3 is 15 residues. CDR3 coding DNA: TGCGCCAGCAGCTCGGGGGGGGGCTCCTACAATGAGCAGTTCTTC. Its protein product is CASSSGGGSYNEQFF. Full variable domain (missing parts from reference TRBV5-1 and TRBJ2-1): KAGVTQTPRYLIKTRGQQVTLSCSPISGHRSVSWYQQTPGQGLQFLFEYFSETQRNKGNFPGRFSGRQFSNSRSEMNVSTLELGDSALYLCASSSGGGSYNEQFFGPGTRLTVL.

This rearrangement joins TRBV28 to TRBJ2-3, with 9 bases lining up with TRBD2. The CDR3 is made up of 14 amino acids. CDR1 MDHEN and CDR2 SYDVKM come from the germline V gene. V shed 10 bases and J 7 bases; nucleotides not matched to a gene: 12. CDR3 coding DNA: TGTGCCACCCTAGCTAGCGGGACCCCTAATACGCAGTATTTT. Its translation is CATLASGTPNTQYF.